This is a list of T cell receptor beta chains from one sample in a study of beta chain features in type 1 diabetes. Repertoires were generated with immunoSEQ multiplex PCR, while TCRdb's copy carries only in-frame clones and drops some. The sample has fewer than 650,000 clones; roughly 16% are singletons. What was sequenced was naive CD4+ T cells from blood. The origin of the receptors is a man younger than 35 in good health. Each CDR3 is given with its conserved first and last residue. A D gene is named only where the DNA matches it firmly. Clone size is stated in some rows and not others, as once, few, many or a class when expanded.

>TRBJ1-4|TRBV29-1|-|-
TGCAGCGTTGGGGTAGGCCCTAATGAAAAACTGTTTTTT
CSVGVGPNEKLFF
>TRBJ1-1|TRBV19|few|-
TGTGCCAGTAGTATTTGGGCCCTGAACACTGAAGCTTTCTTT
CASSIWALNTEAFF
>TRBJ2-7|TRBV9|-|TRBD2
TGTGCCAGCAGCTATGGGACTAGCGGATCCTACGAGCAGTACTTC
CASSYGTSGSYEQYF
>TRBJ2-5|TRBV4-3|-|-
TGCGCCAGCAGCCAAGTACCGGGTAGCCGAGAGACCCAGTACTTC
CASSQVPGSRETQYF
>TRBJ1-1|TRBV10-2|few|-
TGCGCCAGCAGTGAACTAGGAGGCCAACCTGAAGCTTTCTTT
CASSELGGQPEAFF
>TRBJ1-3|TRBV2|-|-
TGTGCCAGCAGTGTTAGGGCGTCTGGAAACACCATATATTTT
CASSVRASGNTIYF
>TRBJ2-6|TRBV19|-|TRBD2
TGTGCCAGTTCACGTGTAGCGGGAGGACCTGGGGCCAACGTCCTGACTTTC
CASSRVAGGPGANVLTF
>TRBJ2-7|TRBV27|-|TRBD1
TGTGCCAGCAGACTCAAGACAGGGGAGCTCTACGAGCAGTACTTC
CASRLKTGELYEQYF
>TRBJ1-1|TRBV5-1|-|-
TGCGCCAGCAGCCCCGGGGGGGTGAACACTGAAGCTTTCTTT
CASSPGGVNTEAFF
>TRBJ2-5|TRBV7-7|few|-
TGTGCTAGCAGCTCAACAGGGCTCGGGGAGACCCAGTACTTC
CASSSTGLGETQYF
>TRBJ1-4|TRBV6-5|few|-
TGTGCCAGCAGTTACTCCCGGGGGGTAGGAGAAAAACTGTTTTTT
CASSYSRGVGEKLFF
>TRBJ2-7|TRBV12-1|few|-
TGTGCCAGCAGCTCACCGGGACAGGGGGTTCTTTACGAGCAGTACTTC
CASSSPGQGVLYEQYF
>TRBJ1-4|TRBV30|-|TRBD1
TGTGCCTGGAGGACAGGGGTCGCAACTAATGAAAAACTGTTTTTT
CAWRTGVATNEKLFF
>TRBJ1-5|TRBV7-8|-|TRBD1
TGTGCCAGCAGCTTAGTAGGGGGACAGGGGGAGCCCCAGCATTTT
CASSLVGGQGEPQHF
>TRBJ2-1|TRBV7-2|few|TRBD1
TGTGCCAGCAGCTTAGTAACAGGGGGCTATGAGCAGTTCTTC
CASSLVTGGYEQFF
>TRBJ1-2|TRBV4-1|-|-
TGCGCCAGCAGCCAAGAGCCAGGGGCGCCGTTTGGCTACACCTTC
CASSQEPGAPFGYTF
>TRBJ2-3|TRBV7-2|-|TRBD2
TGTGCCAGCAGCCCGTTAGGCGCGGGAGCCGGTACGCAGTATTTT
CASSPLGAGAGTQYF
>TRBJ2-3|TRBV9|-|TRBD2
TGTGCCAGCAGCGTAGTTGCGGGGGGTCCCGGAGATACGCAGTATTTT
CASSVVAGGPGDTQYF
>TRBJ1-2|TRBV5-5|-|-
TGTGCCAGCAGCTTACAGACACTCGTCGGGTATGGCTACACCTTC
CASSLQTLVGYGYTF
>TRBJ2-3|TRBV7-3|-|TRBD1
TGTGCCAGCAGCCCAGGGACAGGGGAAGGGAATACGCAGTATTTT
CASSPGTGEGNTQYF
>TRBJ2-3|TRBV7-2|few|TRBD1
TGTGCCAGCAGCTCCCGCCCCGCCGGGACAGTGAACACAGATACGCAGTATTTT
CASSSRPAGTVNTDTQYF
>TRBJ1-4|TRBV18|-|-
TGTGCCAGCTCACCCCTTGTGAATGAAAAACTGTTTTTT
CASSPLVNEKLFF
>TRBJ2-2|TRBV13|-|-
TGTGCCAGCAGCTTAGGTAGTCCGAACACCGGGGAGCTGTTTTTT
CASSLGSPNTGELFF
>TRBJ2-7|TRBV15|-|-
TGTGCCACCAGCAGAGATAGGGGCCACTACGAGCAGTACTTC
CATSRDRGHYEQYF
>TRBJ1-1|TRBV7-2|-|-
TGTGCCAGCAGCCACCGCCGCACGGCCGAAGCTTTCTTT
CASSHRRTAEAFF
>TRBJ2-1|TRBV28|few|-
TGTGCCAGCAGTTTAGTAACTAGCTCCTACAATGAGCAGTTCTTC
CASSLVTSSYNEQFF
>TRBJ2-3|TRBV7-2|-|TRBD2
TGTGCCAGCATGACCGATATCGGGAGGGCTAGCACAGATACGCAGTATTTT
CASMTDIGRASTDTQYF
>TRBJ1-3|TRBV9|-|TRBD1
TGTGCCAGCAGCGTAGCACGACAGGGGGCAGAAGGAAACACCATATATTTT
CASSVARQGAEGNTIYF
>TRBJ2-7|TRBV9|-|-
TGTGCCAGCAGCAGCTCCATATGGGCAGAATACGAGCAGTACTTC
CASSSSIWAEYEQYF
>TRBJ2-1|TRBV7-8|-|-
TGTGCCAGCAGCCCAGCGCGGGACTACAATGAGCAGTTCTTC
CASSPARDYNEQFF
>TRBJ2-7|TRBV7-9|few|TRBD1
TGTGCCAGCAGCTTAGCAGCGGGACAGGGTAACGAGCAGTACTTC
CASSLAAGQGNEQYF
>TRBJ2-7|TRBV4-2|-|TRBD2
TGTGCCAGCAGCCCTACGTCAGCGGGAGGGCCCTACGAGCAGTACTTC
CASSPTSAGGPYEQYF
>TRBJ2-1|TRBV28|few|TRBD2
TGTGCCAGCAGTTTACCGGGGGGAAGGGCCTACAATGAGCAGTTCTTC
CASSLPGGRAYNEQFF
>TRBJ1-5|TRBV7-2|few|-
TGTGCCAGCAGCCAACAGGTCCTAAATCAGCCCCAGCATTTT
CASSQQVLNQPQHF
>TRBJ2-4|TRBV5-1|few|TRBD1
TGCGCCAGCAGCAAGAACAGGGGGGAAAAAAACATTCAGTACTTC
CASSKNRGEKNIQYF
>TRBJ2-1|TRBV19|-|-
TGTGCCACCGGAGACGGCAGGGGGGCCTACAATGAGCAGTTCTTC
CATGDGRGAYNEQFF
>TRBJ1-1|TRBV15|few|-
TGTGCCACCAGCAGAGAGGTTAGGAACACTGAAGCTTTCTTT
CATSREVRNTEAFF
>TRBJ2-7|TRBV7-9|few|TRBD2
TGTGCCAGCAGCTTCAGGACTAGCGGGAGTTGGAACGACTACGAGCAGTACTTC
CASSFRTSGSWNDYEQYF
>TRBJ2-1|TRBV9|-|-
TGTGCCAGCAGCGTAGGAGTCAGCTCCTACAATGAGCAGTTCTTC
CASSVGVSSYNEQFF
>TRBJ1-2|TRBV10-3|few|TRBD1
TGTGCCATCAGGGAACGGACAGGGGCCGCCGTAGTGGGCTATGGCTACACCTTC
CAIRERTGAAVVGYGYTF
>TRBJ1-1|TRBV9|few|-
TGTGCCAGCAGCCCAAGAGGGGGTATGAACACTGAAGCTTTCTTT
CASSPRGGMNTEAFF
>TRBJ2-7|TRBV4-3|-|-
TGCGCCAGCAGCCCCACCCTGACAGGGAGGTCCTACGAGCAGTACTTC
CASSPTLTGRSYEQYF
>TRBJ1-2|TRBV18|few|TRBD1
TGTGCCAGCTCAAGGGACAGGGCTAACTATGGCTACACCTTC
CASSRDRANYGYTF
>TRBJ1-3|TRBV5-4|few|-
TGTGCCAGCAGCTTGGGACGATCGGACACCATATATTTT
CASSLGRSDTIYF
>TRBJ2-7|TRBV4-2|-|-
TGTGCCAGCAGCCAAGATTCCGTTGGAAACGAGCAGTACTTC
CASSQDSVGNEQYF
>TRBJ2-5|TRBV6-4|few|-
TGTGCCAGCAGTGACTCAGCTGGGCAAGAGACCCAGTACTTC
CASSDSAGQETQYF
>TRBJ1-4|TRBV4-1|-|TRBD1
TGCGCCAGCAGCCAAGAGACAGGGGATCGAAGTGAAAAACTGTTTTTT
CASSQETGDRSEKLFF
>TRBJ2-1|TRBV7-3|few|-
TGTGCCAGCAGCCTTGCAGCGGGCGAGCAGTTCTTC
CASSLAAGEQFF
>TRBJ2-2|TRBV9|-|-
TGTGCCAGCAGCACCCGGGGACAGAACACCGGGGAGCTGTTTTTT
CASSTRGQNTGELFF
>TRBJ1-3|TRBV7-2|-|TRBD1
TGTGCCAGCAGCTTAGGGACAGGTGTAGGCACCATATATTTT
CASSLGTGVGTIYF
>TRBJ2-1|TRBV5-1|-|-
TGCGCCCTAGGCCTAGAGCAGTTCTTC
CALGLEQFF
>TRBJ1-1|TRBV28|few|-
TGTGCCAGCAAGGGCACTGAAGCTTTCTTT
CASKGTEAFF
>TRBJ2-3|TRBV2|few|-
TGTGCCAGCAGCCCCTCACAGCGATCAGATACGCAGTATTTT
CASSPSQRSDTQYF
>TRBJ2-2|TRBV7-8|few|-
TGTGCCAGCAGCTTAGCCCGGGCACTACAGTTCGGGGAGCTGTTTTTT
CASSLARALQFGELFF
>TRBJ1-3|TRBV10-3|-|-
TGTGCCATCAGTGCCGGGGTGAGCTCTGGAAACACCATATATTTT
CAISAGVSSGNTIYF
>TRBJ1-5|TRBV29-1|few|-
TGCAGCGTTGTGGGCCAGGGCAATCAGCCCCAGCATTTT
CSVVGQGNQPQHF
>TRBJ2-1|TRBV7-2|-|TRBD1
TGTGCCAGCAGCTTCGACAGGGCCTCCTACAATGAGCAGTTCTTC
CASSFDRASYNEQFF
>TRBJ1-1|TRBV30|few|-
TGTGCCTGGGGTTCTCGGGTCTATTATACTGAAGCTTTCTTT
CAWGSRVYYTEAFF